The entry below describes one TCR beta chain. What it binds is not known. Primers used in a second PCR of roughly 7 to 12 cycles were a sample-barcoded 5' primer and a J-beta primer mix. TCRdb processed the 5' RACE reads anew with MiXCR; each CDR3 protein has one entry. The sample has nearly 800,000 distinct CDR3 sequences; 56% are singletons. The data originate from a study of blood T cells in healthy people across ages. The study's findings and limits: Greater diversity and more naive CD4+ cells were seen in long-lived donors than in aged donors.

The receptor was derived from a man in his forties or fifties in good health. The material sequenced was blood.

In DNA, the CDR3 is TGTGCCAGCAGTTTATCCCCTTCCGGGGGGGGCGACGGCTACACCTTC. It translates to CASSLSPSGGGDGYTF. The rearrangement links TRBV27 to TRBJ1-2, with D possibly being TRBD1 (6 bases). The V and J ends lost 0 bases and 8 bases respectively, with 19 bases between them. Germline V CDR1 and CDR2: MNHEY, SMNVEV (reference sequence). The CDR3 totals 16 residues.